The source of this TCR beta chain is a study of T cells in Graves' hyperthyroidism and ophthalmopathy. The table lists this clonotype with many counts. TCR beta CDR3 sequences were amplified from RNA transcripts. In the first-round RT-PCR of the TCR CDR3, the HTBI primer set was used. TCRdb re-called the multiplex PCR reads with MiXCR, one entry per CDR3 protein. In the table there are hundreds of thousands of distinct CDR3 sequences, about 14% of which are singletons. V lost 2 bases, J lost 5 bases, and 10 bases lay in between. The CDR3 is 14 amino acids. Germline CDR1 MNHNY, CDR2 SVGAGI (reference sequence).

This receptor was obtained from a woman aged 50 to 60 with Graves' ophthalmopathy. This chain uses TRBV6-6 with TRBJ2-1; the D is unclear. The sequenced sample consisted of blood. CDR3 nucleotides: TGTGCCAGCAGTTACGGGCAGATGAACAATGAGCAGTTCTTC. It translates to CASSYGQMNNEQFF.